The rows below give T cell receptor beta chains drawn from one sample of a study of cytotoxic CD8 clonotypes in ibrutinib-treated CLL. TCRdb keeps only in-frame clones here, not all; method: immunoSEQ multiplex PCR. The repertoire holds 110,000 to 150,000 clones, about three quarters seen once, with 4.5% to 6% in the top ten. The specimen comprised PBMCs, sampled after 24 months of ibrutinib treatment. These receptors were collected from a human donor with chronic lymphocytic leukemia. The CDR3 runs from the conserved cysteine through the conserved F or W. Fields, in order: J gene, clone size, D gene, V gene, CDR3 protein, CDR3 DNA. The D gene is left open where the match is weak. A clone size is listed for some rows: how often the clone was seen (once, few, many), or a class if it is expanded.

j_gene: TRBJ2-3; abundance: many; d_gene: TRBD2; v_gene: TRBV9; CDR3aa: CASSDGTSGHTDTQYF; CDR3nt: TGTGCCAGCAGCGACGGGACTAGCGGACACACAGATACGCAGTATTTT
j_gene: TRBJ2-7; abundance: -; d_gene: TRBD2; v_gene: TRBV9; CDR3aa: CASSVAGGRANEQYF; CDR3nt: TGTGCCAGCAGCGTAGCCGGCGGGAGAGCGAACGAGCAGTACTTC
j_gene: TRBJ2-5; abundance: -; d_gene: -; v_gene: TRBV7-2; CDR3aa: CASSLGGTTQETQYF; CDR3nt: TGTGCCAGCAGCTTAGGAGGGACCACCCAAGAGACCCAGTACTTC
j_gene: TRBJ1-5; abundance: -; d_gene: TRBD1; v_gene: TRBV6-1; CDR3aa: CASTPSGTGGLPQHF; CDR3nt: TGTGCCAGCACCCCCTCGGGGACAGGGGGCCTGCCCCAGCATTTT
j_gene: TRBJ1-1; abundance: -; d_gene: -; v_gene: TRBV7-3; CDR3aa: CASSLAAGGTEAFF; CDR3nt: TGTGCCAGCAGCTTGGCCGCGGGGGGCACTGAAGCTTTCTTT
j_gene: TRBJ2-3; abundance: -; d_gene: -; v_gene: TRBV7-2; CDR3aa: CASRKRRTDTQYF; CDR3nt: TGTGCCAGCAGAAAGCGGAGGACAGATACGCAGTATTTT
j_gene: TRBJ2-7; abundance: -; d_gene: -; v_gene: TRBV18; CDR3aa: CASSPNRVRSYEQYF; CDR3nt: TGTGCCAGCTCCCCAAACAGGGTTCGCTCCTACGAGCAGTACTTC
j_gene: TRBJ1-6; abundance: -; d_gene: TRBD1; v_gene: TRBV7-9; CDR3aa: CASSQGQGGSPLHF; CDR3nt: TGTGCCAGCAGCCAAGGGCAGGGGGGTTCACCCCTCCACTTT
j_gene: TRBJ1-1; abundance: -; d_gene: -; v_gene: TRBV9; CDR3aa: CASGGEEAFF; CDR3nt: TGTGCCAGCGGGGGCGAAGAAGCTTTCTTT
j_gene: TRBJ2-1; abundance: -; d_gene: TRBD2; v_gene: TRBV7-9; CDR3aa: CASSPTSGEQFF; CDR3nt: TGTGCCAGCAGCCCCACTAGCGGTGAGCAGTTCTTC
j_gene: TRBJ2-1; abundance: -; d_gene: -; v_gene: TRBV28; CDR3aa: CASSPPTGRSGNEQFF; CDR3nt: TGTGCCAGCAGTCCACCGACAGGTCGGAGCGGCAATGAGCAGTTCTTC
j_gene: TRBJ2-5; abundance: many; d_gene: TRBD2; v_gene: TRBV5-4; CDR3aa: CASSQDPAGTQETQYF; CDR3nt: TGTGCCAGCAGCCAAGACCCAGCGGGGACTCAAGAGACCCAGTACTTC
j_gene: TRBJ2-3; abundance: -; d_gene: TRBD1; v_gene: TRBV11-3; CDR3aa: CASSSQGGTDTQYF; CDR3nt: TGTGCCAGCAGCTCCCAGGGGGGCACAGATACGCAGTATTTT
j_gene: TRBJ2-3; abundance: -; d_gene: -; v_gene: TRBV6-5; CDR3aa: CASSYSGSASRDTQYF; CDR3nt: TGTGCCAGCAGTTACTCGGGCAGCGCCTCTCGAGATACGCAGTATTTT
j_gene: TRBJ1-3; abundance: -; d_gene: -; v_gene: TRBV25-1; CDR3aa: CASSAQGSGGNTIYF; CDR3nt: TGTGCCAGCAGTGCCCAAGGAAGCGGGGGAAACACCATATATTTT
j_gene: TRBJ1-4; abundance: -; d_gene: -; v_gene: TRBV2; CDR3aa: CASLRDRSNEKLFF; CDR3nt: TGTGCCAGCCTCCGGGACCGCTCTAATGAAAAACTGTTTTTT
j_gene: TRBJ1-4; abundance: few; d_gene: TRBD1; v_gene: TRBV23-1; CDR3aa: CASSHDRVGTNEKLFF; CDR3nt: TGCGCCAGCAGCCATGACAGGGTTGGGACTAATGAAAAACTGTTTTTT
j_gene: TRBJ1-2; abundance: -; d_gene: -; v_gene: TRBV7-9; CDR3aa: CASSLEKMYGHGYTF; CDR3nt: TGTGCCAGCAGCTTGGAGAAGATGTACGGTCATGGCTACACCTTC
j_gene: TRBJ2-5; abundance: once; d_gene: -; v_gene: TRBV28; CDR3aa: CASNGLRETQYF; CDR3nt: TGTGCCAGCAATGGGTTACGGGAGACCCAGTACTTC
j_gene: TRBJ1-1; abundance: -; d_gene: -; v_gene: TRBV14; CDR3aa: CASSPTRGTEAFF; CDR3nt: TGTGCCAGCAGCCCTACGAGGGGCACTGAAGCTTTCTTT
j_gene: TRBJ2-2; abundance: -; d_gene: -; v_gene: TRBV13; CDR3aa: CASTPGGPGAGELFF; CDR3nt: TGTGCCAGCACCCCAGGGGGGCCGGGAGCCGGGGAGCTGTTTTTT
j_gene: TRBJ1-5; abundance: -; d_gene: -; v_gene: TRBV18; CDR3aa: CASSQGTNQPQHF; CDR3nt: TGTGCCAGCTCACAGGGGACAAATCAGCCCCAGCATTTT
j_gene: TRBJ2-7; abundance: once; d_gene: -; v_gene: TRBV5-1; CDR3aa: CASSLGQGTHEQYF; CDR3nt: TGCGCCAGCAGCTTGGGGCAGGGGACCCACGAGCAGTACTTC
j_gene: TRBJ1-6; abundance: few; d_gene: -; v_gene: TRBV9; CDR3aa: CASSPRDNSYNSPLHF; CDR3nt: TGTGCCAGCAGCCCCCGGGACAACTCCTATAATTCACCCCTCCACTTT
j_gene: TRBJ1-4; abundance: -; d_gene: -; v_gene: TRBV5-1; CDR3aa: CASSPGTAGEKLFF; CDR3nt: TGCGCCAGCAGCCCCGGGACGGCCGGCGAAAAACTGTTTTTT
j_gene: TRBJ2-7; abundance: -; d_gene: TRBD2; v_gene: TRBV4-2; CDR3aa: CASSPTTSGGAYEQYF; CDR3nt: TGTGCCAGCAGCCCAACCACTAGCGGGGGGGCTTACGAGCAGTACTTC
j_gene: TRBJ2-7; abundance: -; d_gene: TRBD2; v_gene: TRBV5-4; CDR3aa: CASSPGRQRGDGEQYF; CDR3nt: TGTGCCAGCAGCCCGGGCCGCCAGCGGGGGGACGGGGAGCAGTACTTC
j_gene: TRBJ2-3; abundance: -; d_gene: -; v_gene: TRBV11-3; CDR3aa: CARTGWAGATQYF; CDR3nt: TGTGCCAGAACCGGGTGGGCTGGGGCTACGCAGTATTTT
j_gene: TRBJ2-2; abundance: -; d_gene: -; v_gene: TRBV6-6; CDR3aa: CASSYWRGYTGELFF; CDR3nt: TGTGCCAGCAGTTACTGGCGCGGATACACCGGGGAGCTGTTTTTT
j_gene: TRBJ2-7; abundance: once; d_gene: TRBD2; v_gene: TRBV28; CDR3aa: CASTYSGSGYEQYF; CDR3nt: TGTGCCAGCACCTACAGCGGGAGCGGGTACGAGCAGTACTTC
j_gene: TRBJ2-5; abundance: -; d_gene: -; v_gene: TRBV18; CDR3aa: CASSPPMGQETQYF; CDR3nt: TGTGCCAGCTCACCACCAATGGGCCAAGAGACCCAGTACTTC
j_gene: TRBJ2-3; abundance: few; d_gene: TRBD2; v_gene: TRBV5-1; CDR3aa: CASSLAPGGGGTDTQYF; CDR3nt: TGCGCCAGCAGCTTGGCCCCGGGGGGTGGGGGCACAGATACGCAGTATTTT
j_gene: TRBJ2-1; abundance: -; d_gene: -; v_gene: TRBV5-1; CDR3aa: CASSPAGRGEQFF; CDR3nt: TGCGCCAGCAGCCCAGCCGGCCGGGGTGAGCAGTTCTTC
j_gene: TRBJ2-3; abundance: few; d_gene: -; v_gene: TRBV5-4; CDR3aa: CASNGPFHGDTQYF; CDR3nt: TGTGCCAGCAACGGGCCCTTTCATGGAGATACGCAGTATTTT
j_gene: TRBJ1-4; abundance: many; d_gene: TRBD1; v_gene: TRBV7-9; CDR3aa: CASSLGDRGFGEKLFF; CDR3nt: TGTGCCAGCAGCTTAGGGGACAGGGGTTTCGGTGAAAAACTGTTTTTT
j_gene: TRBJ2-7; abundance: -; d_gene: -; v_gene: TRBV5-1; CDR3aa: CASSPPFGSYEQYF; CDR3nt: TGCGCCAGCAGCCCCCCCTTTGGATCCTACGAGCAGTACTTC
j_gene: TRBJ2-2; abundance: -; d_gene: -; v_gene: TRBV7-7; CDR3aa: CASSSKGTGELFF; CDR3nt: TGTGCTAGCAGCTCCAAGGGGACCGGGGAGCTGTTTTTT
j_gene: TRBJ2-7; abundance: -; d_gene: TRBD2; v_gene: TRBV18; CDR3aa: CASSPLGGSSYEQYF; CDR3nt: TGTGCCAGCTCACCCCTCGGGGGGAGCTCCTACGAGCAGTACTTC
j_gene: TRBJ2-7; abundance: -; d_gene: TRBD1; v_gene: TRBV28; CDR3aa: CASRRDRGGYEQYF; CDR3nt: TGTGCCAGCAGACGCGACAGGGGGGGCTACGAGCAGTACTTC